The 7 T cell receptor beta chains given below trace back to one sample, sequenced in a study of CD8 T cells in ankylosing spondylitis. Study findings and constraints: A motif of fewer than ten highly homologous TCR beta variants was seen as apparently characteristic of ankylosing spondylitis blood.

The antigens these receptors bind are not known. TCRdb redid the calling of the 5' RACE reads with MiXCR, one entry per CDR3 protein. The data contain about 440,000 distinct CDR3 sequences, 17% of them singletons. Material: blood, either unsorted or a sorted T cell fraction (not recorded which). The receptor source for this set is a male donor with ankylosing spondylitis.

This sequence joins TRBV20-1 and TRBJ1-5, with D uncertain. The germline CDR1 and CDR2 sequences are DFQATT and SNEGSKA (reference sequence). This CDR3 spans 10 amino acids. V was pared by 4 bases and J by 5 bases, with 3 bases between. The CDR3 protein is CSANDQPQHF. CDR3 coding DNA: TGCAGTGCTAACGATCAGCCCCAGCATTTT.

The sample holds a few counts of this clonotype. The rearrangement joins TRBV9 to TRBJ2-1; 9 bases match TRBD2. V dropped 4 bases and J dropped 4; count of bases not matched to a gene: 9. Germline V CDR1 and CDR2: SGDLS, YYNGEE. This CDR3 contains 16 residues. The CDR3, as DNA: TGTGCCAGCAGCCCCGGGGGGCTAGCGGGGTACAATGAGCAGTTCTTC. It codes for CASSPGGLAGYNEQFF.

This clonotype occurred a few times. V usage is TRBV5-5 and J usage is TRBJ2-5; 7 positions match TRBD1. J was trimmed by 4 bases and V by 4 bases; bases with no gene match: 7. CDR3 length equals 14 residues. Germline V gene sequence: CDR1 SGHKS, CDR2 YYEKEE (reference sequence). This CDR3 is CASSVLTGSETQYF. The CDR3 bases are TGTGCCAGCAGCGTCCTGACAGGGTCAGAGACCCAGTACTTC.

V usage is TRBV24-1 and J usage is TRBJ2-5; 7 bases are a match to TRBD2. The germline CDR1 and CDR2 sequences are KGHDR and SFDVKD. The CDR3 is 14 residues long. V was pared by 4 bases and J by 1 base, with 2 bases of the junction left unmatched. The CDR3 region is CATSEGGAQETQYF. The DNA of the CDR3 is TGTGCCACCAGTGAGGGAGGGGCCCAAGAGACCCAGTACTTC.

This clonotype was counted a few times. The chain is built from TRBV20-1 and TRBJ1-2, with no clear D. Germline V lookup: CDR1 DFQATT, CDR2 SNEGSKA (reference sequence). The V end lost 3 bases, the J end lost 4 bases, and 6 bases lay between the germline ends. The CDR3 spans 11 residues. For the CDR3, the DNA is TGCAGTGCTAGGGACCTCTATGGCTACACCTTC. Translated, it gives CSARDLYGYTF.

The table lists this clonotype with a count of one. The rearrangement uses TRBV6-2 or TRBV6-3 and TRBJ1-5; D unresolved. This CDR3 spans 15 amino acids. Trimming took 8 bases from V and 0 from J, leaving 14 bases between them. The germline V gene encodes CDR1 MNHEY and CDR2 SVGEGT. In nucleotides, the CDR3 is TGTGCCAGCGGTACGGCAACAGTTAGCAATCAGCCCCAGCATTTT. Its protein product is CASGTATVSNQPQHF.

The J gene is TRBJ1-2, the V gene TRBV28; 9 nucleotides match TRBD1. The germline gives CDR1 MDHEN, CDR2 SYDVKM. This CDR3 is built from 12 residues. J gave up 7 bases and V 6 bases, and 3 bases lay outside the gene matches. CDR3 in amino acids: CASSGTGFGYTF. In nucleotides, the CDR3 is TGTGCCAGCAGCGGGACAGGGTTTGGCTACACCTTC.